What follows describes a single T cell receptor (beta chain). Its antigen is currently unknown. Compared with germline, one end of the junction differs, possibly owing to a read error. The sample belongs to a study of T-cell memory formation after mild COVID-19. Across the whole study: The two donors had largely donor-specific TCR clusters. General study points: A balance of CD4 and CD8 characterized clones contracting day 15 to 85, whereas later expanders leaned CD4+. Pre-infection memory already had some responding clones, implying cross-reactive memory joined.

The CDR3 extends over 17 amino acids. TCRdb independently ran MiXCR on the 5' RACE reads; one entry per CDR3 protein. The data show about 320,000 distinct CDR3 sequences, 14% seen once. Sequencing was done on a sample of PBMCs or a T cell subset sorted from them (not recorded which). V is TRBV12-3 or TRBV12-4 and J is TRBJ1-3, with D maybe TRBD1 (6 bases). The clonotype originates from a young man who had mild COVID-19 (a few samples of this study predate the infection). Cell type and time point are not known. CDR3 sequence (DNA): TGTGCCAGCAGTTTCTCGCCAGGGCCAGGGGCTGGAAACACCATATCTTTT. Its translation: CASSFSPGPGAGNTISF.